This is a list of T cell receptor beta chains from one sample in a study of T cells after yellow fever vaccination. TCRdb recomputed calls from the 5' RACE reads with MiXCR, one row per CDR3 protein. The sample yields 95,000 to 100,000 distinct CDR3 sequences, approximately 5.5% seen once. The sample in question was CD8+ T cells sorted from PBMCs, obtained 10 days after the yellow fever booster vaccination. The receptors stem from a man aged 18 to 29 who received the YFV17D yellow fever vaccine. Both conserved end residues are part of each CDR3. The order of the fields is CDR3 DNA, CDR3 protein, J gene, clone size, D gene, V gene, CDR3 length. The D gene is left open where the match is weak. Clone size is given for some rows only: seen once, a few or many times, or a class if the clone is expanded.

CDR3nt: TGTGCCAGCAGCCCCCAGGACGGATTATGGGATACGCAGTATTTT
CDR3aa: CASSPQDGLWDTQYF
j_gene: TRBJ2-3
abundance: -
d_gene: -
v_gene: TRBV7-9
len: 15

CDR3nt: TGTGCCAGCTCCCAGGGGGCATACGAGCAGTACTTC
CDR3aa: CASSQGAYEQYF
j_gene: TRBJ2-7
abundance: -
d_gene: TRBD1
v_gene: TRBV19
len: 12

CDR3nt: TGCGCCAGCAGCCAGGGACTAGCTGGGGCCAACGTCCTGACTTTC
CDR3aa: CASSQGLAGANVLTF
j_gene: TRBJ2-6
abundance: -
d_gene: TRBD2
v_gene: TRBV4-3
len: 15

CDR3nt: TGCGCCAGCAGCACCGGACTAGCGGGGTTCTACGACGGGGAGACCCAGTACTTC
CDR3aa: CASSTGLAGFYDGETQYF
j_gene: TRBJ2-5
abundance: few
d_gene: TRBD2
v_gene: TRBV5-1
len: 18

CDR3nt: TGCGCCAGCAGTGGTACCGGAGGTTCACCCCTCCACTTT
CDR3aa: CASSGTGGSPLHF
j_gene: TRBJ1-6
abundance: few
d_gene: -
v_gene: TRBV4-1
len: 13

CDR3nt: TGTGACACCAGTGTCACCCAGGGGACAGCGAACACCGGGGAGCTGTTTTTT
CDR3aa: CDTSVTQGTANTGELFF
j_gene: TRBJ2-2
abundance: -
d_gene: TRBD1
v_gene: TRBV24-1
len: 17

CDR3nt: TGTGCCAGCAGCCTCTCTTATAGCGGGGGGGGACAAGAGACCCAGTACTTC
CDR3aa: CASSLSYSGGGQETQYF
j_gene: TRBJ2-5
abundance: few
d_gene: TRBD2
v_gene: TRBV11-2
len: 17

CDR3nt: TGTGCCAGCAGCACGGGTCAAGGACAGGGTAACAATGAGCAGTTCTTC
CDR3aa: CASSTGQGQGNNEQFF
j_gene: TRBJ2-1
abundance: many
d_gene: TRBD1
v_gene: TRBV7-9
len: 16

CDR3nt: TGCAGCGCCCTAGGACAGGAGAGCCAAGAGACCCAGTACTTC
CDR3aa: CSALGQESQETQYF
j_gene: TRBJ2-5
abundance: many
d_gene: TRBD1
v_gene: TRBV29-1
len: 14

CDR3nt: TGCGCCAGCAGCGCAAGCGGGGCGGGTAACAATGAGCAGTTCTTC
CDR3aa: CASSASGAGNNEQFF
j_gene: TRBJ2-1
abundance: few
d_gene: TRBD2
v_gene: TRBV5-1
len: 15

CDR3nt: TGTGCCAGCAACCCCGGGACAGGGAGTCCCTGGCAGCCCCAGCATTTT
CDR3aa: CASNPGTGSPWQPQHF
j_gene: TRBJ1-5
abundance: -
d_gene: TRBD1
v_gene: TRBV6-2/TRBV6-3
len: 16

CDR3nt: TGTGCCAGCAGCCCGGGGGCCGATGAAGCTTTCTTT
CDR3aa: CASSPGADEAFF
j_gene: TRBJ1-1
abundance: few
d_gene: -
v_gene: TRBV6-5
len: 12

CDR3nt: TGCGCCAGCAGCCAAGATCCAGGGCCTACTGAAGCTTTCTTT
CDR3aa: CASSQDPGPTEAFF
j_gene: TRBJ1-1
abundance: -
d_gene: -
v_gene: TRBV4-1
len: 14

CDR3nt: TGTGCCAGCAGCCCTGGGCGGGTATCCCCAGATACGCAGTATTTT
CDR3aa: CASSPGRVSPDTQYF
j_gene: TRBJ2-3
abundance: many
d_gene: -
v_gene: TRBV7-9
len: 15

CDR3nt: TGTGCCAGCAGCTTTGGGGGGTCTGACAATGAGCAGTTCTTC
CDR3aa: CASSFGGSDNEQFF
j_gene: TRBJ2-1
abundance: few
d_gene: -
v_gene: TRBV5-4
len: 14

CDR3nt: TGTGCCAGTAGTGCCATAAGGGAGGTGCATCAGCCCCAGCATTTT
CDR3aa: CASSAIREVHQPQHF
j_gene: TRBJ1-5
abundance: few
d_gene: -
v_gene: TRBV19
len: 15

CDR3nt: TGCGCCAGCAGCTTGGGCCGGGGTGGGACTGAAGCTTTCTTT
CDR3aa: CASSLGRGGTEAFF
j_gene: TRBJ1-1
abundance: few
d_gene: -
v_gene: TRBV5-1
len: 14

CDR3nt: TGTGCCAGCAGTTACTCGGCCGGGGAGCTGTTTTTT
CDR3aa: CASSYSAGELFF
j_gene: TRBJ2-2
abundance: few
d_gene: -
v_gene: TRBV6-5
len: 12

CDR3nt: TGCGCCAGCAGCTTGGTGGGGGTTGTAACAGATACGCAGTATTTT
CDR3aa: CASSLVGVVTDTQYF
j_gene: TRBJ2-3
abundance: few
d_gene: -
v_gene: TRBV5-1
len: 15

CDR3nt: TGTGCCAGCAGCTTCCCTGCCCCGGATACGCAGTATTTT
CDR3aa: CASSFPAPDTQYF
j_gene: TRBJ2-3
abundance: many
d_gene: -
v_gene: TRBV7-9
len: 13

CDR3nt: TGTGCCAGCAGCCCCCGGATTTCGAACACTGAAGCTTTCTTT
CDR3aa: CASSPRISNTEAFF
j_gene: TRBJ1-1
abundance: few
d_gene: -
v_gene: TRBV7-9
len: 14

CDR3nt: TGCGCCAGCAGCTTGGAAGGGAGAAGCGGGGAGCTGTTTTTT
CDR3aa: CASSLEGRSGELFF
j_gene: TRBJ2-2
abundance: few
d_gene: -
v_gene: TRBV5-1
len: 14

CDR3nt: TGTGCCAGCAGCCCAGCGGGGGGGCGATCAGATACGCAGTATTTT
CDR3aa: CASSPAGGRSDTQYF
j_gene: TRBJ2-3
abundance: many
d_gene: TRBD2
v_gene: TRBV7-7
len: 15

CDR3nt: TGCAGCGTTGAAGATCAGTGGCTAGCGGGGTCAGAGACCCAGTACTTC
CDR3aa: CSVEDQWLAGSETQYF
j_gene: TRBJ2-5
abundance: many
d_gene: TRBD2
v_gene: TRBV29-1
len: 16

CDR3nt: TGTGCCAGCAGCTTAGGGACACAGGGGTTGAACACTGAAGCTTTCTTT
CDR3aa: CASSLGTQGLNTEAFF
j_gene: TRBJ1-1
abundance: few
d_gene: TRBD1
v_gene: TRBV7-2
len: 16

CDR3nt: TGCAGTGCCCACGTGGGGCTAGCGGGGTGGACGACTAGCACAGATACGCAGTATTTT
CDR3aa: CSAHVGLAGWTTSTDTQYF
j_gene: TRBJ2-3
abundance: many
d_gene: TRBD2
v_gene: TRBV20-1
len: 19

CDR3nt: TGCGCCAGCAGCAGTGAGGGAGAGCTCTACGAGCAGTACTTC
CDR3aa: CASSSEGELYEQYF
j_gene: TRBJ2-7
abundance: many
d_gene: -
v_gene: TRBV5-1
len: 14

CDR3nt: TGCGCCAGCAGCCAAGATCTCTCCCGGAGGAACGAGCAGTACTTC
CDR3aa: CASSQDLSRRNEQYF
j_gene: TRBJ2-7
abundance: few
d_gene: -
v_gene: TRBV4-3
len: 15

CDR3nt: TGTGCCATCAGTGAGTCGACTCCTGGGAACACTGAAGCTTTCTTT
CDR3aa: CAISESTPGNTEAFF
j_gene: TRBJ1-1
abundance: -
d_gene: -
v_gene: TRBV10-3
len: 15

CDR3nt: TGCGCCACCTCATACCGGGGCCCTTACCCCAACAATGAGCAGTTCTTC
CDR3aa: CATSYRGPYPNNEQFF
j_gene: TRBJ2-1
abundance: few
d_gene: -
v_gene: TRBV5-1
len: 16

CDR3nt: TGCGCCAGCAGCCAAGATTTCAGGGGGCAAGAGACCCAGTACTTC
CDR3aa: CASSQDFRGQETQYF
j_gene: TRBJ2-5
abundance: many
d_gene: TRBD1
v_gene: TRBV4-3
len: 15

CDR3nt: TGTGCCAGCAGCTTGGTCCTCGGGACTGAAGAGACCCAGTACTTC
CDR3aa: CASSLVLGTEETQYF
j_gene: TRBJ2-5
abundance: -
d_gene: -
v_gene: TRBV5-4
len: 15

CDR3nt: TGTGCCAGCAGTTTAGGAGCAGGAGAGCAGTACTTC
CDR3aa: CASSLGAGEQYF
j_gene: TRBJ2-7
abundance: few
d_gene: -
v_gene: TRBV27
len: 12

CDR3nt: TGTGCCAGCAGCCCCACCAGGGGCAATGAGCAGTTCTTC
CDR3aa: CASSPTRGNEQFF
j_gene: TRBJ2-1
abundance: many
d_gene: -
v_gene: TRBV9
len: 13

CDR3nt: TGTGCCAGCAGCCCTCCCGGACAGGGTCACACCGGGGAGCTGTTTTTT
CDR3aa: CASSPPGQGHTGELFF
j_gene: TRBJ2-2
abundance: many
d_gene: TRBD1
v_gene: TRBV7-2
len: 16

CDR3nt: TGTGCCAGCAGTTACTCGACAGGGCTTTACAATGAGCAGTTCTTC
CDR3aa: CASSYSTGLYNEQFF
j_gene: TRBJ2-1
abundance: few
d_gene: TRBD1
v_gene: TRBV6-2/TRBV6-3
len: 15

CDR3nt: TGTGCCATCAGTGATAGCAGTTTCCAAAATCAGCCCCAGCATTTT
CDR3aa: CAISDSSFQNQPQHF
j_gene: TRBJ1-5
abundance: -
d_gene: -
v_gene: TRBV10-3
len: 15

CDR3nt: TGTGCCAGCAGTTTAGGAGCCAATAGCAATCAGCCCCAGCATTTT
CDR3aa: CASSLGANSNQPQHF
j_gene: TRBJ1-5
abundance: -
d_gene: -
v_gene: TRBV28
len: 15

CDR3nt: TGTGCCAGCAGTTACTTCCAGGGAGAAGAGACCCAGTACTTC
CDR3aa: CASSYFQGEETQYF
j_gene: TRBJ2-5
abundance: many
d_gene: -
v_gene: TRBV6-5
len: 14

CDR3nt: TGTGCCAGCAGCTTAGCAAGTTCGGGAGTTGAGCAGTTCTTC
CDR3aa: CASSLASSGVEQFF
j_gene: TRBJ2-1
abundance: many
d_gene: -
v_gene: TRBV7-8
len: 14

CDR3nt: TGTGCCAGCAGCCAAGCGAATGAGCAGTTCTTC
CDR3aa: CASSQANEQFF
j_gene: TRBJ2-1
abundance: many
d_gene: -
v_gene: TRBV14
len: 11

CDR3nt: TGTGCCAGCAGCTTAGAGGCGGGGGGGCCCTCAGATACGCAGTATTTT
CDR3aa: CASSLEAGGPSDTQYF
j_gene: TRBJ2-3
abundance: -
d_gene: TRBD2
v_gene: TRBV11-2
len: 16